The 14 T cell receptor beta chains below come from one sample, sequenced in a study of T cells in localized non-small cell lung cancer. Method: immunoSEQ multiplex PCR; TCRdb's copy keeps in-frame clones and lacks some. In the table there are 70,000 or so clones, around 84% of which are singletons. Sequencing used peripheral blood, obtained before any cancer treatment. All receptors derive from a female donor of 60 years or more with stage I lung adenocarcinoma.

This chain joins TRBV2 and TRBJ2-2, with 7 bases identical to TRBD2. Germline-derived CDR1 and CDR2 are SNHLY and FYNNEI. J gave up 4 bases and V 6 bases, and 8 bases lay outside the gene matches. This CDR3 has 15 residues. Written as DNA, the CDR3 is TGTGCCAGCAGGATGGAGGCTAGCGGCACCGGGGAGCTGTTTTTT. It yields the protein CASRMEASGTGELFF.

The rearrangement links TRBV7-2 to TRBJ2-3; no reliable D call. The CDR3 runs to 14 residues. V was trimmed by 4 bases and J by 2 bases, leaving 10 bases between them. Per germline, CDR1 SGHTA and CDR2 FQGNSA. The CDR3 reads CASSYRVDTDTQYF. The CDR3 DNA reads as TGTGCCAGCAGCTATAGAGTGGACACAGATACGCAGTATTTT.

The J gene is TRBJ2-7, the V gene TRBV5-1; TRBD1 aligns across 7 bases. The CDR3 runs 15 residues. Germline V gives CDR1 SGHRS, CDR2 YFSETQ. V dropped 4 bases and J dropped 0; count of bases not matched to a gene: 7. CDR3 sequence: CASSPGQVVSYEQYF. The CDR3 region has the DNA TGCGCCAGCAGCCCCGGACAGGTAGTCTCCTACGAGCAGTACTTC.

This clone appeared once. The CDR3 region is CASSEERVGTGMNTEAFF. The CDR3 nucleotides read TGTGCCAGCAGTGAAGAAAGGGTCGGGACAGGAATGAACACTGAAGCTTTCTTT. The rearrangement joins TRBV6-1 to TRBJ1-1; 8 bases are a match to TRBD1. This CDR3 is 18 amino acids long. V shed 1 base and J 0 bases; nucleotides not matched to a gene: 10. Germline assignment: CDR1 MNHNS and CDR2 SASEGT.

The sample holds one count of this clone. V usage is TRBV7-6 and J usage is TRBJ1-3, with D unclear. Germline V CDR1 and CDR2: SGHVS, FNYEAQ. The CDR3 runs to 15 residues. V was clipped by 2 bases and J by 2 bases, with 10 bases between them. The CDR3 sequence is CASSLRSNPGNTIYF. The CDR3 nucleotides are TGTGCCAGCAGCTTAAGGAGTAATCCTGGAAACACCATATATTTT.

The genes are TRBV5-4 and TRBJ2-4; possible D gene TRBD2, 5 bases. The V end lost 4 bases, the J end lost 1 base, and 15 bases lay between the germline ends. The germline CDR1 and CDR2 sequences are SGHNT and YYREEE (reference sequence). CDR3 length: 16 residues. The CDR3, as DNA: TGTGCCAGCAGCCACATTGCCCGGGGTGCCAAAAACATTCAGTACTTC. This encodes CASSHIARGAKNIQYF.

This chain uses TRBV5-1 with TRBJ2-5; D call uncertain. This CDR3 spans 14 amino acids. With 0 bases removed from V and 0 bases from J, the gap between germline ends came to 6 bases. Germline CDR1 SGHRS, CDR2 YFSETQ. CDR3 nucleotides: TGCGCCAGCAGCTTGGTGGAGAACCAAGAGACCCAGTACTTC. Amino acid sequence: CASSLVENQETQYF.

The CDR3 nucleotides are TGTGCCGTGGAGGCTAGCCCTTACGAGCAGTACTTC. Translating gives CAVEASPYEQYF. V is TRBV19 and J is TRBJ2-7, with D perhaps TRBD2 (5 bases). The germline V gene has CDR1 LNHDA and CDR2 SQIVND (reference sequence). Trimming cost V 11 bases and J 4 bases, with 15 bases left between them. This CDR3 region has 12 residues.

The chain recombines TRBV5-1 with TRBJ1-1; TRBD1 matches at 8 bases. This CDR3 has 13 amino acids. V shed 3 bases and J 6 bases; nucleotides not matched to a gene: 4. In germline, CDR1 is SGHRS, CDR2 YFSETQ. CDR3: CASSSTGVAEAFF. The CDR3 nucleotides read TGCGCCAGCAGCTCGACAGGGGTCGCTGAAGCTTTCTTT. Full variable domain (missing parts from reference TRBV5-1 and TRBJ1-1): KAGVTQTPRYLIKTRGQQVTLSCSPISGHRSVSWYQQTPGQGLQFLFEYFSETQRNKGNFPGRFSGRQFSNSRSEMNVSTLELGDSALYLCASSSTGVAEAFFGQGTRLTVV.

The gene calls are TRBV5-5 and TRBJ2-1; 8 bases align to TRBD2. The CDR3 totals 15 residues. The trim removed 3 bases at V and 9 bases at J, leaving 11 bases unmatched. Germline CDR1 is SGHKS and CDR2 is YYEKEE (reference sequence). The CDR3, as DNA: TGTGCCAGCAGCTCATCCGGGACTAGTGGCGGTGAGCAGTTCTTC. Translating gives CASSSSGTSGGEQFF.

The chain is built from TRBV15 and TRBJ2-5; TRBD1 is a possible D gene (6 bases). Germline V gene lookup returns CDR1 LNHNV and CDR2 YYDKDF (reference sequence). Trimming pared 1 base from V and 1 base from J, leaving 13 bases between. The CDR3 is 16 amino acids. CDR3 DNA sequence: TGTGCCACCAGCAGAGCTGGGACATCAACCCAAGAGACCCAGTACTTC. Its protein is CATSRAGTSTQETQYF.

The chain employs TRBV2 and TRBJ2-3; TRBD1 agrees at 7 bases. The V segment lost 10 bases and the J segment 1 base; nucleotides outside the gene matches: 8. Germline CDR1 and CDR2: SNHLY and FYNNEI. There are 14 residues in the CDR3. The CDR3 region is CATSGQFGTDTQYF. The CDR3 DNA sequence: TGTGCCACCTCGGGACAGTTTGGCACAGATACGCAGTATTTT.

This chain links TRBV12-1 with TRBJ2-7; the DNA was not compared with TRBD2, the D call given in the table. TRBV12-1 is classified as a pseudogene. The CDR3 length is 15 residues. The CDR3 DNA reads as TGTGCCAGCTCAAAAGGGATCGGGGGACCCTACGAGCAGTACTTC. Protein sequence: CASSKGIGGPYEQYF.

This chain links TRBV4-2 with TRBJ2-3, with 12 bases identical to TRBD2. With V trimmed by 2 bases and J by 6 bases, 6 bases remained unmatched. The CDR3 contains 16 residues. CDR1 and CDR2 (germline): LGHNA, YNFKEQ. This chain's CDR3 is CASSQLLAGGLDTQYF. The CDR3 DNA is TGTGCCAGCAGCCAACTACTAGCGGGGGGTTTGGATACGCAGTATTTT.